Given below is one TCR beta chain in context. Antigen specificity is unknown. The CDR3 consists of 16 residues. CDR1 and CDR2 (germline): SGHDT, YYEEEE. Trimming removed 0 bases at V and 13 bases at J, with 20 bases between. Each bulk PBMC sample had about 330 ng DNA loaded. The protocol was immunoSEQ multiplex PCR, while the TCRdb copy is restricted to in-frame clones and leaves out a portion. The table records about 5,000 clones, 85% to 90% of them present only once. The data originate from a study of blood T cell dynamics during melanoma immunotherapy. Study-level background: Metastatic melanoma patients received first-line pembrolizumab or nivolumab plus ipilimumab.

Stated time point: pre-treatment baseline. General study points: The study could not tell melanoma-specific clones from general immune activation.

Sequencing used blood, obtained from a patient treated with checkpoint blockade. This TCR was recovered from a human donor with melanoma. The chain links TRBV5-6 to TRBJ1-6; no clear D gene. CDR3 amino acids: CASSLGVVGRSGPLHF. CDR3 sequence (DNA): TGTGCCAGCAGCTTGGGTGTTGTTGGACGCTCGGGGCCCCTCCACTTT. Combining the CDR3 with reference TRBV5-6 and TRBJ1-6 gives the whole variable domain DAGVTQSPTHLIKTRGQQVTLRCSPKSGHDTVSWYQQALGQGPQFIFQYYEEEERQRGNFPDRFSGHQFPNYSSELNVNALLLGDSALYLCASSLGVVGRSGPLHFGNGTRLTVT.